These T cell receptor beta chains were read from a single sample in a study of identical twins' blood T cells. TCRdb analysed the 5' RACE reads with MiXCR anew, one entry per CDR3 protein. The table records a few hundred thousand distinct CDR3 sequences, roughly 27% of them present only once. The specimen sequenced was PBMCs. Receptor source: a woman between 18 and 55 years old in good health. Each CDR3 is given with its conserved first and last residue. A D gene is named only where the DNA matches it firmly. Clone size is stated in some rows and not others, as once, few, many or a class when expanded.

CDR3 DNA: TGTGCCAGCAGCTTTCGAGGCTCTGGGGCCAACGTCCTGACTTTC; CDR3 protein: CASSFRGSGANVLTF; V gene: TRBV7-9; D gene: .; J gene: TRBJ2-6; clone size: few
CDR3 DNA: TGTGCCAGCAGTGGGCCAGAGCCCTTCGGCATTCAGTACTTC; CDR3 protein: CASSGPEPFGIQYF; V gene: TRBV2; D gene: .; J gene: TRBJ2-4; clone size: few
CDR3 DNA: TGTGCCTGCAGCTTAACGGAGGACACTGAAGCTTTCTTT; CDR3 protein: CACSLTEDTEAFF; V gene: TRBV11-2; D gene: .; J gene: TRBJ1-1; clone size: few
CDR3 DNA: TGTGCCAGCAGCTTAGTTATCAGTGGAACTGAAGCTTTCTTT; CDR3 protein: CASSLVISGTEAFF; V gene: TRBV11-2; D gene: .; J gene: TRBJ1-1; clone size: .
CDR3 DNA: TGTGCCAGCAGCTTAGTCCGGAGTCGGGGTCCTGGTGGCTACACCTTC; CDR3 protein: CASSLVRSRGPGGYTF; V gene: TRBV7-2; D gene: .; J gene: TRBJ1-2; clone size: few
CDR3 DNA: TGTGCCAGCAAAAGGGGGCCCTGGGAGCCCCATCATTTT; CDR3 protein: CASKRGPWEPHHF; V gene: TRBV12-3/TRBV12-4; D gene: TRBD1; J gene: TRBJ1-5; clone size: .
CDR3 DNA: TGTGCCAGCAGCCAAGTACGAGGCGGGGAGCTGTTTTTT; CDR3 protein: CASSQVRGGELFF; V gene: TRBV14; D gene: .; J gene: TRBJ2-2; clone size: few
CDR3 DNA: TGCAGTGCTAGAGACGTTAGCGGGACTAGCTACAATGAGCAGTTCTTC; CDR3 protein: CSARDVSGTSYNEQFF; V gene: TRBV20-1; D gene: TRBD2; J gene: TRBJ2-1; clone size: .
CDR3 DNA: TGTGCCAGCTCCCCCCTTGTGATCAATGAGCAGTTCTTC; CDR3 protein: CASSPLVINEQFF; V gene: TRBV18; D gene: .; J gene: TRBJ2-1; clone size: few
CDR3 DNA: TGTGCCAGCAGTTTACATAGATACGAGCAGTACTTC; CDR3 protein: CASSLHRYEQYF; V gene: TRBV2; D gene: .; J gene: TRBJ2-7; clone size: .
CDR3 DNA: TGTGCCAGCTCACCGGGACAGGGAGATTTCGGCTACACCTTC; CDR3 protein: CASSPGQGDFGYTF; V gene: TRBV18; D gene: TRBD1; J gene: TRBJ1-2; clone size: few